The 31 T cell receptor beta chains presented below share a single source sample, sequenced in a study of cytomegalovirus exposure and HLA in healthy donors. This PCR relied on a set of 60 Vbeta primers and 13 Jbeta primers. Repertoires were generated with immunoSEQ multiplex PCR, while TCRdb's copy carries only in-frame clones and drops some. Here the sample spans about 130,000 clones, over 70% being singletons. Sequencing was carried out using PBMCs. These TCRs come from a man aged 35 to 55 in good health and CMV-seronegative.

V usage is TRBV4-2 and J usage is TRBJ1-5; perhaps TRBD1 as D (6 bases). V lost 0 bases to trimming and J lost 2 bases, with 14 bases between them. The CDR3 sequence is 17 residues long. Per germline, CDR1 LGHNA and CDR2 YNFKEQ. The CDR3 loop reads CASSQDRGRGGNQPQHF. The CDR3 DNA reads as TGTGCCAGCAGCCAAGATAGGGGCAGGGGAGGCAATCAGCCCCAGCATTTT.

This chain joins TRBV27 and TRBJ2-3, with D possibly TRBD2 on 6 matching bases. Between the trimmed V and J ends, which lost 6 bases and 0 bases, there was a span of 13 bases. The CDR3 spans 15 residues. Per germline, CDR1 MNHEY and CDR2 SMNVEV (reference sequence). The CDR3 region is CASRPGGASTDTQYF. The CDR3 coding sequence is TGTGCCAGCAGGCCCGGGGGAGCTAGCACAGATACGCAGTATTTT.

The J gene is TRBJ1-3, the V gene TRBV29-1; 11 positions match TRBD1. Germline V gene lookup returns CDR1 SQVTM and CDR2 ANQGSEA. The CDR3 is made up of 15 amino acids. Unmatched junction bases numbered 6, after V lost 5 bases and J lost 3 bases. DNA of the CDR3: TGCAGCGTTTCCGGGACAGGGGGATATGGAAACACCATATATTTT. The encoded protein is CSVSGTGGYGNTIYF.

V usage is TRBV6-5 and J usage is TRBJ1-1; weak D call: TRBD1 (5 bases). This CDR3 contains 15 residues. The germline V gene encodes CDR1 MNHEY and CDR2 SVGAGI. V was trimmed by 6 bases and J by 4 bases, leaving 18 bases between them. CDR3 DNA sequence: TGTGCCAGCAGACTCCAGGGACTATTCGGCACTGAAGCTTTCTTT. Its protein is CASRLQGLFGTEAFF.

The chain is built from TRBV6-5 and TRBJ1-4, with 7 bases fitting TRBD1. The CDR3 sequence is 15 residues long. V lost 6 bases and J lost 0; bases outside the gene matches: 4. Germline V gene lookup returns CDR1 MNHEY and CDR2 SVGAGI. The CDR3 region is CASSSGQATNEKLFF. CDR3 DNA: TGTGCCAGCAGCTCAGGACAGGCAACTAATGAAAAACTGTTTTTT.

This sequence joins TRBV28 and TRBJ2-1, with 7 nucleotides matching TRBD2. The junction had 9 bases not matched to a gene; V was cut back by 6 bases and J by 4 bases. Germline values: CDR1 MDHEN, CDR2 SYDVKM. This CDR3 region has 15 residues. CDR3 DNA sequence: TGTGCCAGCAGGACCCCCGCTAGCGGATACAATGAGCAGTTCTTC. It specifies CASRTPASGYNEQFF.

V gene TRBV29-1 combines with J gene TRBJ1-2, with TRBD1 identical over 7 bases. CDR1 SQVTM and CDR2 ANQGSEA come from the germline V gene. The junction had 7 bases not matched to a gene; V was cut back by 7 bases and J by 2 bases. The CDR3 runs 13 residues. The CDR3, as DNA: TGCAGCGCCCAAAGGGGGCCCAACTATGGCTACACCTTC. Its translation: CSAQRGPNYGYTF.

The J gene is TRBJ2-3, the V gene TRBV5-4, with unresolved D. Deletions cut 2 bases from V and 1 base from J, with 8 bases between. Germline V gene sequence: CDR1 SGHNT, CDR2 YYREEE (reference sequence). CDR3 length equals 14 residues. The CDR3 here is CASSFTQGTDTQYF. The CDR3 region has the DNA TGTGCCAGCAGCTTCACCCAGGGCACAGATACGCAGTATTTT.

The CDR3 sequence: CASSPRVGETGELFF. DNA of the CDR3: TGTGCCAGCAGCCCACGGGTCGGGGAGACCGGGGAGCTGTTTTTT. The V and J genes are TRBV14 and TRBJ2-2, with a possible D match to TRBD2 (5 bases). V gave up 4 bases and J gave up 5 bases, with 14 bases separating them. Germline V lookup: CDR1 SGHDN, CDR2 FVKESK. The CDR3 loop spans 15 amino acids.

The chain recombines TRBV2 with TRBJ1-2; 9 bases match TRBD1. V trimming: 2 bases; J trimming: 3 bases; junction bases outside the gene matches: 7. This CDR3 has 16 amino acids. The germline V gene encodes CDR1 SNHLY and CDR2 FYNNEI. CDR3 amino acids: CASSESRDRDDYGYTF. The CDR3 nucleotides are TGTGCCAGCAGTGAAAGTCGGGACAGGGACGACTATGGCTACACCTTC.

A word on this clone: Compared with germline, one end of the junction differs, possibly owing to a read error. This rearrangement joins TRBV30 to TRBJ1-2; 8 bases line up with TRBD1. The V gene's germline CDR1 is GTSNPN and CDR2 SVGIG (reference sequence). The CDR3 spans 14 residues. Here the CDR3 reads CACSDSGGADGYTF. The CDR3, as DNA: TGTGCCTGCAGTGACTCAGGGGGCGCGGATGGCTACACCTTC.

This chain links TRBV5-4 with TRBJ2-1, with 10 bases that match TRBD2. CDR1 is SGHNT, CDR2 YYREEE, per germline (reference sequence). This CDR3 spans 16 amino acids. V shed 5 bases and J 4 bases; nucleotides not matched to a gene: 9. This CDR3 reads CASRMNSGGPYNEQFF. CDR3 bases: TGTGCCAGCAGGATGAATAGCGGGGGGCCATACAATGAGCAGTTCTTC.

CDR3 amino acids: CASSLGGTGELFF. Here the CDR3 DNA reads TGCGCCAGCAGCTTAGGGGGTACCGGGGAGCTGTTTTTT. The V gene is TRBV5-1, the J gene TRBJ2-2; the D gene is possibly TRBD1 (6 bases). CDR3 length: 13 amino acids. CDR1 SGHRS and CDR2 YFSETQ come from the germline V gene. With 2 bases removed from V and 5 bases from J, the gap between germline ends came to 7 bases.

V gene TRBV4-1 combines with J gene TRBJ2-5; possibly TRBD1 for D (5 bases). CDR1 and CDR2 (germline): MGHRA, YSYEKL. V lost 4 bases and J 1 base, leaving 13 bases between the germline ends. The CDR3 runs to 15 residues. The CDR3 bases are TGCGCCAGCAGCCCTAAGGGGCAGCCCCAAGAGACCCAGTACTTC. Translation: CASSPKGQPQETQYF.

Here the CDR3 DNA reads TGCGCCAGCAGGGCAACTAGCGGGCCAGAGACCCAGTACTTC. Protein product: CASRATSGPETQYF. This chain uses TRBV10-2 with TRBJ2-5; 9 positions agree with TRBD2. V lost 6 bases to trimming and J lost 4 bases; unmatched junction nucleotides: 6. Germline V gene data show CDR1 as WSHSY and CDR2 as SAAADI. This CDR3 is 14 amino acids long.

In its sample, this clone was seen a few times. This rearrangement joins TRBV6-1 to TRBJ1-1; D unresolved. CDR3 length equals 11 residues. Germline CDR1 and CDR2: MNHNS and SASEGT. V was trimmed by 7 bases and J by 1 base, leaving 4 bases between them. CDR3 nucleotide sequence: TGTGCCAGCATGAGGAACACTGAAGCTTTCTTT. This gives the protein CASMRNTEAFF.

The genes are TRBV11-1 and TRBJ2-3, with 12 nucleotides matching TRBD2. The CDR3 contains 18 residues. With V trimmed by 4 bases and J by 2 bases, 10 bases remained unmatched. Germline assignment: CDR1 SGHAT and CDR2 FQDESV (reference sequence). The CDR3 DNA follows: TGTGCCAGCAGCTCCACTAGCGGGGGGAAGGACCCCACAGATACGCAGTATTTT. This translates into CASSSTSGGKDPTDTQYF.

This clone appeared a single time. The chain joins TRBV5-4 to TRBJ1-1, with 10 bases matching TRBD1. Germline V gene lookup returns CDR1 SGHNT and CDR2 YYREEE (reference sequence). Losses at the gene ends were 2 bases for V and 10 bases for J; bases not matched to a gene: 11. This CDR3 contains 15 residues. As DNA, the CDR3 is TGTGCCAGCAGCTTATCCGGGACAGGGGCCGGTGGAGCTTTCTTT. Translating it yields CASSLSGTGAGGAFF.

The chain joins TRBV6-5 to TRBJ1-1; 9 positions match TRBD1. The CDR3 is 14 amino acids. Germline values: CDR1 MNHEY, CDR2 SVGAGI. Trimming at V came to 5 bases and at J to 5 bases, leaving 6 bases not matched to a gene. CDR3 DNA sequence: TGTGCCAGCAGTCGGGGGACAGGGACGACTGAAGCTTTCTTT. Translated, it gives CASSRGTGTTEAFF.

The V and J genes are TRBV11-2 and TRBJ2-7, with 7 bases that match TRBD1. Germline V lookup: CDR1 SGHAT, CDR2 FQNNGV. This CDR3 contains 15 residues. V shed 0 bases and J 6 bases; nucleotides not matched to a gene: 8. CDR3 amino acids: CASSLDDRVMVEQYF. CDR3 DNA: TGTGCCAGCAGCTTAGATGACAGGGTAATGGTCGAGCAGTACTTC.

The CDR3 sequence is CASRSGTGSPGGETQYF. Written as DNA, the CDR3 is TGTGCCAGCAGGTCCGGGACAGGTTCTCCAGGGGGAGAGACCCAGTACTTC. This chain uses TRBV7-9 with TRBJ2-5; 8 bases are a match to TRBD1. The ends lost 6 bases at V and 4 bases at J; junction bases unmatched: 16. Germline V lookup: CDR1 SEHNR, CDR2 FQNEAQ (reference sequence). This CDR3 has 17 residues.

The V gene is TRBV7-2, the J gene TRBJ2-3; a possible D gene is TRBD2 (5 bases). Trimming pared 5 bases from V and 8 bases from J, leaving 17 bases between. The CDR3 totals 14 residues. Germline CDR1 reads SGHTA; CDR2 reads FQGNSA. The CDR3 loop is CASSPRGAGPTQYF. The CDR3 nucleotides read TGTGCCAGCAGCCCACGGGGAGCAGGCCCTACGCAGTATTTT.

The chain employs TRBV6-5 and TRBJ2-3, with D possibly matching TRBD2 (6 bases). The CDR3 sequence is 15 residues long. V was clipped by 2 bases and J by 3 bases, with 12 bases between them. Per the germline V gene, CDR1 is MNHEY and CDR2 is SVGAGI. This CDR3 is CASSYIVGGTDTQYF. DNA of the CDR3: TGTGCCAGCAGTTACATCGTCGGGGGTACAGATACGCAGTATTTT.

This chain links TRBV19 with TRBJ2-7; 8 bases align to TRBD1. The CDR3 is 15 residues long. Germline lookup yields CDR1 LNHDA and CDR2 SQIVND (reference sequence). V gave up 4 bases and J gave up 4 bases; unmatched junction bases: 9. In DNA form, the CDR3 reads TGTGCCAGTAGTAACCCCGGGACAGGTTCGTACGAGCAGTACTTC. It yields the protein CASSNPGTGSYEQYF.

The V and J genes are TRBV15 and TRBJ2-1, with TRBD2 matching over 15 bases. Per germline, CDR1 LNHNV and CDR2 YYDKDF (reference sequence). The CDR3 sequence is 19 residues long. Trimming removed 2 bases from V and 8 bases from J; junction bases left unmatched: 13. The CDR3 nucleotides are TGTGCCACCAGCAGAAAGTTGTGGACTAGCGGGGGGGGCTTAGATGAGCAGTTCTTC. Translation gives CATSRKLWTSGGGLDEQFF.

The chain uses TRBV2 and TRBJ1-1; D is unclear. Trimming stripped 5 bases from V and 0 bases from J, with 10 bases between. Germline values: CDR1 SNHLY, CDR2 FYNNEI. CDR3 length equals 14 residues. For the CDR3, the DNA is TGTGCCAGCAGTTCCGGTGTATTGAACACTGAAGCTTTCTTT. It specifies CASSSGVLNTEAFF.

The J gene is TRBJ2-7, the V gene TRBV10-3; 7 bases are a match to TRBD1. This CDR3 is 11 amino acids long. Germline V CDR1 and CDR2: ENHRY, SYGVKD. V shed 6 bases, J shed 6 bases, and the junction held 2 bases outside the gene matches. In DNA form, the CDR3 reads TGTGCCATCAGCAACAGGGGCGAGCAGTACTTC. Residues: CAISNRGEQYF.

This chain links TRBV15 with TRBJ2-7; D gene unclear. CDR3 length equals 15 residues. Trimming took off 2 bases at V and 6 bases at J, with 17 bases between the two ends. Germline-derived CDR1 and CDR2 are LNHNV and YYDKDF (reference sequence). CDR3 in amino acids: CATSRTPDIPLEQYF. The CDR3 nucleotides read TGTGCCACCAGCAGAACCCCCGACATCCCACTCGAGCAGTACTTC.

J is TRBJ1-2 and V is TRBV6-6; no firm D call. Trimming took off 7 bases at V and 8 bases at J, with 17 bases between the two ends. The CDR3 spans 13 residues. Germline V gives CDR1 MNHNY, CDR2 SVGAGI (reference sequence). The CDR3 here is CASTLMASQGYTF. The DNA for the CDR3 is TGTGCCAGCACCTTAATGGCCAGTCAAGGCTACACCTTC.

The V gene is TRBV9, the J gene TRBJ2-1, with 11 bases identical to TRBD2. V trimming: 2 bases; J trimming: 5 bases; junction bases outside the gene matches: 3. The CDR3 has 15 residues. From germline, CDR1 is SGDLS and CDR2 YYNGEE. CDR3 coding DNA: TGTGCCAGCAGCGTGACTAGCGGGAATCACAATGAGCAGTTCTTC. Translation: CASSVTSGNHNEQFF. Drawing the rest from reference TRBV9 and TRBJ2-1, the complete variable domain is DSGVTQTPKHLITATGQRVTLRCSPRSGDLSVYWYQQSLDQGLQFLIQYYNGEERAKGNILERFSAQQFPDLHSELNLSSLELGDSALYFCASSVTSGNHNEQFFGPGTRLTVL.

The chain carries TRBV6-1 and TRBJ2-3; the match to TRBD1 covers 7 bases. J was trimmed by 1 base and V by 6 bases; bases with no gene match: 7. From germline, CDR1 is MNHNS and CDR2 SASEGT. The CDR3 extends over 15 amino acids. CDR3 sequence (DNA): TGTGCCAGCAGGGCCAGACAGGGCGGCACAGATACGCAGTATTTT. Its protein is CASRARQGGTDTQYF.